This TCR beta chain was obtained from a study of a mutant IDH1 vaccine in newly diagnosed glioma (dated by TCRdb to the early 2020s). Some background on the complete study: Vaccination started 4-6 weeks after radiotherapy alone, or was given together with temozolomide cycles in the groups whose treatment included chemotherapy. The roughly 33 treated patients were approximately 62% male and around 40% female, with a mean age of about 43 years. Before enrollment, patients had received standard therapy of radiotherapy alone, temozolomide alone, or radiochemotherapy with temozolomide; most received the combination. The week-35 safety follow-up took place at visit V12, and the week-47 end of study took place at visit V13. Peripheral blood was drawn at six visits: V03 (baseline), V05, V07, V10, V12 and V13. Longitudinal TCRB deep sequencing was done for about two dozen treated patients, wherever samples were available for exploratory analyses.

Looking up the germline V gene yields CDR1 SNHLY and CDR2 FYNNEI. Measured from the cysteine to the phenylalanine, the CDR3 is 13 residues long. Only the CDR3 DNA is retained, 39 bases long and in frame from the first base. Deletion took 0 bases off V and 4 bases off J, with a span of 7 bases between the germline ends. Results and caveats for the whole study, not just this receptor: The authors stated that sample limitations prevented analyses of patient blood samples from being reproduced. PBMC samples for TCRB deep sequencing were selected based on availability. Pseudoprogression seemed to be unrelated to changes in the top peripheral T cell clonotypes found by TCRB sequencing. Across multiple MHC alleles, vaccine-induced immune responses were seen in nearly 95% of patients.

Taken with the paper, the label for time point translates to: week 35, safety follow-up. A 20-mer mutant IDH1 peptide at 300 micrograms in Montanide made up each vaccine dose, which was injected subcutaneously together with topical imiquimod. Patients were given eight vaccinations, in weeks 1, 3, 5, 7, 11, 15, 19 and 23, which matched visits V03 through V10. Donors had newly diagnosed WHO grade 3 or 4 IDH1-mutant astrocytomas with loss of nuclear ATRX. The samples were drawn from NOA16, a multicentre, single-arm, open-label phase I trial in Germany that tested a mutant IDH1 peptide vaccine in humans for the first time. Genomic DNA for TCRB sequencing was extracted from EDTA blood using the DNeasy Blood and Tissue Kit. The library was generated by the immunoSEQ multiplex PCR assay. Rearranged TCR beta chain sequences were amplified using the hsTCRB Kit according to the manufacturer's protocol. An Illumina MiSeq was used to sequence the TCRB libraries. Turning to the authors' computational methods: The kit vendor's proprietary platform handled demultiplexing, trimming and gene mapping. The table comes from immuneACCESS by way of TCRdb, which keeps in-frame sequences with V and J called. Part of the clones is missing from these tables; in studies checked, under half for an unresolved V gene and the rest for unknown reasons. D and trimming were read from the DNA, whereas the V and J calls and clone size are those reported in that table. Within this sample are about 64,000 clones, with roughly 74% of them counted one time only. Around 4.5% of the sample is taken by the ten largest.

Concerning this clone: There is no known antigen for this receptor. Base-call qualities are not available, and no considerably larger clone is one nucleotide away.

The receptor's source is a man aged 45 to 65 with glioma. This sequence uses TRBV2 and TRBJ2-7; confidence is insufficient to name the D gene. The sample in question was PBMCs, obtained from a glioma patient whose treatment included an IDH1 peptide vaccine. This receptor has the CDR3 CASSEAPKYEQYF. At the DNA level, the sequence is TGTGCCAGCAGTGAAGCACCCAAGTACGAGCAGTACTTC.